One and the same sample provided the 24 T cell receptor beta chains below, sequenced in a study of T cell responses to AZD1222 COVID-19 vaccine. The data were produced by immunoSEQ multiplex PCR, yet TCRdb's version contains in-frame clones alone and is incomplete. The data contain roughly 140,000 clones, approximately 90% of them singletons. The specimen was peripheral blood, collected on day 0 of AZD1222 vaccination. All receptors derive from an adult in good health.

The V gene is TRBV6-1, the J gene TRBJ1-6, with D hard to call. The V gene lost 7 bases and the J gene lost 0 bases, with 10 bases spanning the gap. Per germline, CDR1 MNHNS and CDR2 SASEGT. The CDR3 has 15 residues. The CDR3 region has the DNA TGTGCCAGCATCGGCGGAGGCTCCTATAATTCACCCCTCCACTTT. It yields the protein CASIGGGSYNSPLHF.

In the case of this clone: This same CDR3 is encoded by further DNA sequences in the sample. The chain carries TRBV5-1 and TRBJ2-7; 9 bases are a match to TRBD1. The CDR3 runs 15 residues. Germline trimming cut 0 bases from V and 5 bases from J; bases unmatched to any gene: 6. Per germline, CDR1 SGHRS and CDR2 YFSETQ. In nucleotides, the CDR3 is TGCGCCAGCAGCTTGGCGGGACAGGGAGCTCACGAGCAGTACTTC. This translates into CASSLAGQGAHEQYF.

The chain recombines TRBV7-2 with TRBJ2-1, with D hard to call. The CDR3 loop spans 15 amino acids. Trimming took 2 bases from V and 5 from J, leaving 13 bases between them. CDR1 SGHTA and CDR2 FQGNSA come from the germline V gene. The CDR3 region has the DNA TGTGCCAGCAGCTTAAATAGGTTGCAGCACAATGAGCAGTTCTTC. This sequence encodes CASSLNRLQHNEQFF. Using reference TRBV7-2 and TRBJ2-1 for the parts outside the CDR3, the full variable domain is GAGVSQSPSNKVTEKGKDVELRCDPISGHTALYWYRQSLGQGLEFLIYFQGNSAPDKSGLPSDRFSAERTGGSVSTLTIQRTQQEDSAVYLCASSLNRLQHNEQFFGPGTRLTVL.

To note about this clone: This is likely a read error, given that the CDR3 carries no conserved phenylalanine or tryptophan at its end. The DNA is omitted, as the CDR3 cannot be located on it reliably, and the CDR3 follows TCRdb's listing. V usage is TRBV21-1 and J usage is TRBJ1-3; the listed D gene, TRBD1, was not tested against the DNA. TRBV21-1 is reported as a pseudogene. The CDR3 comprises 16 residues, both ends counted. The CDR3 region is CASSKFRPALGQGHLL.

The rearrangement uses TRBV6-1 and TRBJ1-5, with D hard to call. CDR1 and CDR2 from the germline V gene are MNHNS and SASEGT. Deletions cut 1 base from V and 4 bases from J, with 5 bases between. The CDR3 extends over 13 amino acids. Here the CDR3 DNA reads TGTGCCAGCAGTGAAGTACAGAATCAGCCCCAGCATTTT. It is translated as CASSEVQNQPQHF.

The rearrangement uses TRBV27 and TRBJ2-1, with TRBD2 identical over 7 bases. J was trimmed by 7 bases and V by 7 bases; bases with no gene match: 19. In germline, CDR1 is MNHEY, CDR2 SMNVEV (reference sequence). The CDR3 is made up of 17 amino acids. CDR3 region: CASTTTPSGHPWNEQFF. CDR3 nucleotides: TGTGCCAGCACCACGACCCCTAGCGGTCACCCATGGAATGAGCAGTTCTTC.

The rearrangement uses TRBV11-2 and TRBJ1-1; D is perhaps TRBD1 (6 bases). There are 14 residues in the CDR3. CDR1 is SGHAT, CDR2 FQNNGV, per germline. V was clipped by 4 bases and J by 1 base, with 10 bases between them. The CDR3 loop reads CASSYSTGNTEAFF. DNA of the CDR3: TGTGCCAGCAGCTACTCGACAGGGAACACTGAAGCTTTCTTT.

V usage is TRBV6-5 and J usage is TRBJ1-1; D gene uncertain. Germline CDR1 and CDR2: MNHEY and SVGAGI. The CDR3 is 14 amino acids. Trimming removed 6 bases from V and 2 bases from J, with 13 bases in between. The CDR3 DNA is TGTGCCAGCAGGAAATACCAGGAAAACACTGAAGCTTTCTTT. Its translation: CASRKYQENTEAFF.

This chain connects TRBV2 to TRBJ1-2; TRBD1 matches 11 bases. This CDR3 spans 14 amino acids. Per the germline V gene, CDR1 is SNHLY and CDR2 is FYNNEI. The V and J ends lost 6 bases and 4 bases, in that order; junction bases with no gene match: 4. The CDR3 here is CASSAGTGGYGYTF. The CDR3 DNA reads as TGTGCCAGCAGCGCCGGGACAGGGGGCTATGGCTACACCTTC.

This rearrangement joins TRBV9 to TRBJ1-4, with D possibly TRBD1 on 5 matching bases. Germline CDR1 SGDLS, CDR2 YYNGEE. The CDR3 runs 15 residues. Trimming pared 4 bases from V and 1 base from J, leaving 11 bases between. CDR3 bases: TGTGCCAGCAGCACCGAAGGGGTAACTAATGAAAAACTGTTTTTT. This translates into CASSTEGVTNEKLFF.

The CDR3, as DNA: TGTGCCAGCAGACAACGGGACAGGGGGGGCAATGAGCAGTTCTTC. As protein: CASRQRDRGGNEQFF. The rearrangement links TRBV3-1 (or the pseudogene TRBV3-2) to TRBJ2-1; 11 bases map to TRBD1. V dropped 6 bases and J dropped 6; count of bases not matched to a gene: 7. CDR3 length: 15 residues. Looked up from germline, CDR1 is LGHDT and CDR2 is YNNKEL (reference sequence).

The V call is TRBV7-6, the J call TRBJ2-3; no clear D gene. Looked up from germline, CDR1 is SGHVS and CDR2 is FNYEAQ. The CDR3 spans 12 residues. V was clipped by 1 base and J by 6 bases, with 5 bases between them. The CDR3 coding sequence is TGTGCCAGCAGCTTAGAGGGTGATACGCAGTATTTT. As protein: CASSLEGDTQYF.

The rearrangement links TRBV5-8 to TRBJ1-4; D gene ambiguous. CDR1 SGHTS and CDR2 YDEGEE come from the germline V gene. V shed 0 bases and J shed 7 bases, with 19 bases lying between them. This CDR3 region has 17 residues. Written as DNA, the CDR3 is TGTGCCAGCAGCTTGGGTGTAGGACCCCGGATGAGTGAAAAACTGTTTTTT. It translates to CASSLGVGPRMSEKLFF.

The genes are TRBV6-5 and TRBJ1-1, with D possibly TRBD1 on 5 matching bases. Trimming left V 0 bases short and J 4 bases short, with 12 bases between. The germline V gene encodes CDR1 MNHEY and CDR2 SVGAGI. The CDR3 loop spans 15 amino acids. The CDR3 sequence is CASSYSPTDPTEAFF. CDR3 nucleotide sequence: TGTGCCAGCAGTTACTCGCCGACAGATCCCACTGAAGCTTTCTTT.

The CDR3 sequence: CASSRANYGYTF. CDR3 bases: TGCGCCAGCAGCCGTGCTAACTATGGCTACACCTTC. This chain joins TRBV4-1 and TRBJ1-2; D is unresolved. The CDR3 sequence is 12 residues long. Between the trimmed V and J ends, which lost 4 bases and 0 bases, there was a span of 3 bases. Germline CDR1 and CDR2: MGHRA and YSYEKL.

The gene calls are TRBV3-1 (or the pseudogene TRBV3-2) and TRBJ2-4, with TRBD1 identical over 7 bases. The CDR3 has 21 amino acids. Trimming took 0 bases from V and 0 from J; bases not matched to a gene: 17. Per the germline V gene, CDR1 is LGHDT and CDR2 is YNNKEL (reference sequence). CDR3 DNA sequence: TGTGCCAGCAGCCAAGAGTACTCGAGACAGGGAATGATATTAGCCAAAAACATTCAGTACTTC. Translated, it gives CASSQEYSRQGMILAKNIQYF.

The chain is built from TRBV19 and TRBJ2-1; 10 positions agree with TRBD1. Trimming removed 4 bases from V and 7 bases from J; junction bases left unmatched: 10. The CDR3 contains 16 residues. CDR1 and CDR2 from the germline V gene are LNHDA and SQIVND (reference sequence). The CDR3 bases are TGTGCCAGTAGTAAACACCGGGACAGGGGTTTTAATGAGCAGTTCTTC. This codes for CASSKHRDRGFNEQFF. The full variable domain, with the rest looked up from reference TRBV19 and TRBJ2-1, is DGGITQSPKYLFRKEGQNVTLSCEQNLNHDAMYWYRQDPGQGLRLIYYSQIVNDFQKGDIAEGYSVSREKKESFPLTVTSAQKNPTAFYLCASSKHRDRGFNEQFFGPGTRLTVL.

V gene TRBV3-1 (or the pseudogene TRBV3-2) combines with J gene TRBJ2-2; D is possibly TRBD2 (5 bases). Trimming left V 4 bases short and J 6 bases short, with 12 bases between. The CDR3 covers 14 residues. Germline loops: CDR1 LGHDT, CDR2 YNNKEL (reference sequence). Here the CDR3 DNA reads TGTGCCAGCAGCCTAAAACTAGGTTCCGGGGAGCTGTTTTTT. As protein: CASSLKLGSGELFF.

This chain connects TRBV5-1 to TRBJ1-2, with D perhaps TRBD1 (5 bases). The CDR3 is 18 amino acids. Trimming took 4 bases from V and 2 from J, leaving 24 bases between them. The V gene's germline CDR1 is SGHRS and CDR2 YFSETQ. The CDR3, as DNA: TGCGCCAGCAGCCCGGTGGGGCCCTCCGACTTCTGGAACTATGGCTACACCTTC. Translated: CASSPVGPSDFWNYGYTF.

The chain links TRBV5-4 to TRBJ1-2; 7 nucleotides line up with TRBD1. The CDR3 loop spans 15 amino acids. V lost 4 bases to trimming and J lost 5 bases; unmatched junction nucleotides: 11. Germline assignment: CDR1 SGHNT and CDR2 YYREEE (reference sequence). The CDR3 nucleotides read TGTGCCAGCAGCACAGCGGGACAGCTACTTTATGGCTACACCTTC. Protein: CASSTAGQLLYGYTF.

This chain links TRBV27 with TRBJ2-3; D tentatively fits TRBD1 or TRBD2 (5 bases each). CDR3 size: 14 residues. Deletions cut 7 bases from V and 4 bases from J, with 15 bases between. Germline loops: CDR1 MNHEY, CDR2 SMNVEV (reference sequence). The CDR3 reads CASNLRGRADTQYF. The CDR3 nucleotides are TGTGCCAGCAACTTGAGGGGAAGGGCAGATACGCAGTATTTT.

This sequence joins TRBV10-2 and TRBJ2-1, with 9 bases that match TRBD2. This CDR3 is built from 15 residues. Germline CDR1 WSHSY, CDR2 SAAADI. J lost 3 bases, V lost 5 bases, and 5 bases had no gene match. CDR3 bases: TGCGCCAGCAGTAAATATAGCGGGAGCTACAATGAGCAGTTCTTC. Amino acid sequence: CASSKYSGSYNEQFF.

This chain joins TRBV7-9 and TRBJ2-5; 7 nucleotides match TRBD1. The germline CDR1 and CDR2 sequences are SEHNR and FQNEAQ (reference sequence). J gave up 6 bases and V 2 bases, and 12 bases lay outside the gene matches. The CDR3 has 16 residues. CDR3: CASSLLPGTALKTQYF. In nucleotides, the CDR3 is TGTGCCAGCAGCTTACTCCCCGGGACAGCCCTGAAGACCCAGTACTTC. Filled out from reference TRBV7-9 and TRBJ2-5, the complete variable domain reads DTGVSQNPRHKITKRGQNVTFRCDPISEHNRLYWYRQTLGQGPEFLTYFQNEAQLEKSRLLSDRFSAERPKGSFSTLEIQRTEQGDSAMYLCASSLLPGTALKTQYFGPGTRLLVL.

The chain employs TRBV5-5 and TRBJ1-2; 9 positions match TRBD1. CDR1 is SGHKS, CDR2 YYEKEE, per germline (reference sequence). This CDR3 comprises 14 residues. The V and J ends lost 3 bases and 2 bases, in that order; junction bases with no gene match: 2. CDR3 loop: CASSSGQGNYGYTF. The CDR3 region has the DNA TGTGCCAGCAGCTCAGGACAGGGGAACTATGGCTACACCTTC.